The TCR beta chain under discussion was sequenced for a study of T cell responses to AZD1222 COVID-19 vaccine. Turning to this clone: Its antigen is still unknown.

The CDR3 runs to 13 residues. Germline CDR1 reads SGHTA; CDR2 reads FQGTGA. V shed 4 bases and J shed 0 bases, with 6 bases lying between them. Overall study findings and caveats: Donors were largely white British and mainly female; clonal diversity was possibly underestimated. Spike-specific TCRs gained breadth and depth after people received two AZD1222 doses.

Sequenced by immunoSEQ multiplex PCR; TCRdb stores in-frame clones only, minus some. The sample contains around 110,000 clones, 70% to 90% of which appear only once. The sequencing here drew on peripheral blood, taken on day 0 of AZD1222 vaccination. The chain couples TRBV7-3 to TRBJ2-5; D remains ambiguous. This sequence was found in an adult in good health. In nucleotides, the CDR3 is TGTGCCAGCAGCTCCGGAAACCAAGAGACCCAGTACTTC. This sequence encodes CASSSGNQETQYF.